The 27 T cell receptor beta chains in this list originate from one sample, sequenced in a study of CD8+CD57+ T cells in acquired aplastic anemia. For CDR3 and TCR beta VDJ profiling, genomic DNA was the template used. TCRdb processed the reads anew with MiXCR; each CDR3 protein has one entry. Of 400,000 to 450,000 distinct CDR3 sequences in the sample, about two thirds were seen once. What was sequenced was sorted CD4+, CD8+, or CD8+CD57+ T cells (not recorded which) from PBMCs. These receptors were collected from a human donor in good health, serving as a control.

V and J are TRBV7-3 and TRBJ2-3; D perhaps matches TRBD2 (6 bases). With 6 bases removed from V and 5 bases from J, the gap between germline ends came to 21 bases. The germline gives CDR1 SGHTA, CDR2 FQGTGA. CDR3 length: 16 residues. CDR3 coding DNA: TGTGCCAGCAGTGATCGCCAGACTAGTAGGGGAGATACGCAGTATTTT. It yields the protein CASSDRQTSRGDTQYF.

As for this clonotype: At one boundary the junction diverges from the germline segment, which might be a read error. V and J are TRBV19 and TRBJ2-3; possible D gene TRBD1, 5 bases. Germline CDR1 LNHDA, CDR2 SQIVND (reference sequence). This CDR3 contains 15 residues. The DNA for the CDR3 is TGTGCCAGTAGTACTATAGCAGGGTTCACAAATACGCAGTATTTT. Translation: CASSTIAGFTNTQYF.

This clonotype is termed medium-sized. Here the CDR3 DNA reads TGTGCCATCAGTGGGACAGGGCAGAGATCACCCCTCCACTTT. Its translation: CAISGTGQRSPLHF. The chain has TRBV10-3 and TRBJ1-6; 8 bases match TRBD1. Germline V gene sequence: CDR1 ENHRY, CDR2 SYGVKD. This CDR3 has 14 residues. Trimming cost V 4 bases and J 10 bases; bases outside gene matches: 6.

The chain couples TRBV5-8 to TRBJ1-6; the match to TRBD1 covers 8 bases. CDR3 length: 15 residues. Germline lookup yields CDR1 SGHTS and CDR2 YDEGEE. The ends lost 0 bases at V and 10 bases at J; junction bases unmatched: 6. CDR3: CASSLGQGKSSPLHF. As DNA, the CDR3 is TGTGCCAGCAGCTTGGGACAGGGGAAGTCCTCACCCCTCCACTTT.

This sequence joins TRBV2 and TRBJ2-1; D tentatively fits TRBD1 or TRBD2 (7 bases each). Trimming stripped 6 bases from V and 9 bases from J, with 24 bases between. CDR1 is SNHLY, CDR2 FYNNEI, per germline. The CDR3 runs to 16 residues. For the CDR3, the DNA is TGTGCCAGCAGAGTGGGGGAGGGGGCGAGAGGAACTGAGCAGTTCTTC. This translates into CASRVGEGARGTEQFF.

Many counts were recorded for this clonotype. CDR3 DNA sequence: TGTGCCAGCTCACCACTTGTTAGCATCTACGAGCAGTACTTC. This gives the protein CASSPLVSIYEQYF. V and J are TRBV18 and TRBJ2-7; D is unresolved. The CDR3 contains 14 residues. The V end was cut by 1 base, the J end by 3 bases, with 10 bases between. Germline CDR1 and CDR2: KGHSH and LQKENI. Drawing the rest from reference TRBV18 and TRBJ2-7, the complete variable domain is NAGVMQNPRHLVRRRGQEARLRCSPMKGHSHVYWYRQLPEEGLKFMVYLQKENIIDESGMPKERFSAEFPKEGPSILRIQQVVRGDSAAYFCASSPLVSIYEQYFGPGTRLTVT.

This clonotype was picked up a small number of times. A much larger clone lies a single base off, so this may be a read error. The chain employs TRBV9 and TRBJ2-7; D possibly corresponds to TRBD2 (5 bases). This CDR3 contains 15 residues. Germline CDR1 SGDLS, CDR2 YYNGEE. Trimming removed 0 bases from V and 4 bases from J, with 14 bases in between. The CDR3 reads CASSVAPSEGYEQYF. CDR3 DNA sequence: TGTGCCAGCAGCGTAGCCCCCTCTGAGGGATACGAGCAGTACTTC.

Many counts were recorded for this clonotype. DNA of the CDR3: TGTGCCAGCAGCCCCACTGGCGGGGGGCCAGATACGCAGTATTTT. Amino acids: CASSPTGGGPDTQYF. The chain is built from TRBV7-9 and TRBJ2-3, with 8 nucleotides matching TRBD2. Germline-derived CDR1 and CDR2 are SEHNR and FQNEAQ (reference sequence). V gave up 5 bases and J gave up 4 bases; unmatched junction bases: 8. CDR3 length equals 15 residues.

The V call is TRBV12-3 or TRBV12-4, the J call TRBJ2-2; no clear D gene. The V end was cut by 5 bases, the J end by 6 bases, with 1 base between. CDR3 length equals 10 residues. CDR3 nucleotide sequence: TGTGCCAGCAGTCCCGGGGAGCTGTTTTTT. Translating it yields CASSPGELFF.

This chain connects TRBV4-1 to TRBJ2-7; weak D call: TRBD1 (8 bases). Germline V gives CDR1 MGHRA, CDR2 YSYEKL. This CDR3 has 11 amino acids. In DNA, the CDR3 is TGCGGCGGGAGACAGGGGCGGGAGCAGTACTTC. Translated: CGGRQGREQYF.

Remarks on this clonotype: Because the CDR3 is missing its conserved closing phenylalanine or tryptophan, this is likely a read error. The limits of the CDR3 on the DNA are not certain, so only TCRdb's listed CDR3 is given. CDR3 residues: CASSLRTGDSSYN. V is TRBV7-2 and J is TRBJ1-2; the table assigns TRBD1, which was not confirmed against the DNA. The CDR3 has 13 amino acids, counting both end residues. Germline V gene lookup returns CDR1 SGHTA and CDR2 FQGNSA.

The rearrangement uses TRBV5-8 and TRBJ2-3, with D maybe TRBD1 (6 bases). Germline V gene data show CDR1 as SGHTS and CDR2 as YDEGEE. The CDR3 extends over 13 amino acids. V shed 4 bases and J shed 5 bases, with 11 bases lying between them. The CDR3 loop reads CASSVQGQDTQYF. The DNA for the CDR3 is TGTGCCAGCAGCGTCCAGGGACAAGATACGCAGTATTTT.

This rearrangement joins TRBV7-3 to TRBJ2-5; D is unclear. Germline values: CDR1 SGHTA, CDR2 FQGTGA. The V and J ends lost 3 bases and 5 bases respectively, with 13 bases between them. The CDR3 consists of 14 residues. The CDR3 coding sequence is TGTGCCAGCAGCTTGACTGGGTACCGTGAGACCCAGTACTTC. This gives the protein CASSLTGYRETQYF.

This clonotype was picked up many times. This rearrangement joins TRBV27 to TRBJ1-5; D not resolved. In germline, CDR1 is MNHEY, CDR2 SMNVEV (reference sequence). V dropped 5 bases and J dropped 4 bases, with 15 bases sitting between them. This CDR3 has 15 amino acids. The CDR3 DNA is TGTGCCAGCAGTGTCGCCGGGATCTTAAATCAGCCCCAGCATTTT. This sequence encodes CASSVAGILNQPQHF.

This sequence joins TRBV19 and TRBJ2-5; 10 bases map to TRBD2. Germline V gene lookup returns CDR1 LNHDA and CDR2 SQIVND (reference sequence). V shed 6 bases and J 4 bases; nucleotides not matched to a gene: 8. The CDR3 spans 15 residues. The CDR3 coding sequence is TGTGCCAGTAGCGATAGCGGGAGGCCTAGAGAGACCCAGTACTTC. It translates to CASSDSGRPRETQYF.

This clonotype was picked up many times. The chain joins TRBV5-8 to TRBJ1-1; D not resolved. This CDR3 contains 14 residues. The ends were cut back, 0 bases at V and 4 bases at J, with 10 bases in the middle. Germline V gene data show CDR1 as SGHTS and CDR2 as YDEGEE. The CDR3 bases are TGTGCCAGCAGCTTGGCTGGGTGGACCACTGAAGCTTTCTTT. Residues: CASSLAGWTTEAFF.

Details on this clonotype: The DNA is left out, because the CDR3 cannot be placed on it with certainty; the CDR3 is given as TCRdb lists it. This rearrangement joins TRBV12-3 or TRBV12-4 to TRBJ1-2. The CDR3 is 23 amino acids in total, end residues counted. CDR3 protein: CASSFYICSARDLASLNVGGYTF.

This clonotype showed up just once. This chain links TRBV5-1 with TRBJ2-3; D uncertain. Per the germline V gene, CDR1 is SGHRS and CDR2 is YFSETQ. CDR3 length equals 13 residues. The V end was cut by 0 bases, the J end by 11 bases, with 13 bases between. As DNA, the CDR3 is TGCGCCAGCAGCTTGGCGGAAGATTTAGAGCAGTATTTT. This encodes CASSLAEDLEQYF.

This clonotype was observed many times. The gene calls are TRBV5-1 and TRBJ2-7; tentatively, D is TRBD1 (5 bases). V dropped 6 bases and J dropped 0 bases, with 13 bases sitting between them. This CDR3 has 14 residues. CDR1 is SGHRS, CDR2 YFSETQ, per germline. The CDR3 bases are TGCGCCAGCAAGAAATTGGACATCTCCTACGAGCAGTACTTC. Translating it yields CASKKLDISYEQYF.

The rearrangement links TRBV15 to TRBJ1-1; D gene ambiguous. Trimming shortened V by 10 bases and J by 2 bases, and 20 bases separated the two germline ends. Per germline, CDR1 LNHNV and CDR2 YYDKDF (reference sequence). The CDR3 sequence is 15 residues long. In nucleotides, the CDR3 is TGTGCCAGTAGGATGGACTCCGACATAAACACTGAAGCTTTCTTT. Amino acids: CASRMDSDINTEAFF.

Comment on this clonotype: This likely comes from a read error, as the CDR3 has no conserved phenylalanine or tryptophan at its end. Because the CDR3's place on the DNA is in doubt, the DNA is left out and the CDR3 is given as listed by TCRdb. The gene calls are TRBV2 and TRBJ2-3; no DNA check was done on the table's D call, TRBD1. Germline V gene sequence: CDR1 SNHLY, CDR2 FYNNEI. The CDR3 contains 16 residues when both ends are counted. The CDR3 region is CASSLTTGGSADPQFC.

Notes on this clonotype: One end of the junction does not line up with germline, which may come from a read error. The J gene is TRBJ2-7, the V gene TRBV9, with D possibly matching TRBD1 (6 bases). Germline V CDR1 and CDR2: SGDLS, YYNGEE. The CDR3 covers 14 residues. The DNA of the CDR3 is TGTGCCAGCAGCGTAGGGACAGACCGCACCGGGGAGCACTTC. Encoded protein: CASSVGTDRTGEHF. The full variable domain, completed using reference TRBV9 and TRBJ2-7, is DSGVTQTPKHLITATGQRVTLRCSPRSGDLSVYWYQQSLDQGLQFLIQYYNGEERAKGNILERFSAQQFPDLHSELNLSSLELGDSALYFCASSVGTDRTGEHFGPGTRLTVT.

This clonotype was seen just once. This chain uses TRBV24-1 with TRBJ1-5; the D is unclear. Germline V gene lookup returns CDR1 KGHDR and CDR2 SFDVKD. The length of the CDR3 is 12 residues. The ends were cut back, 11 bases at V and 13 bases at J, with 20 bases in the middle. The CDR3: CASSHSNQHQHF. CDR3 in DNA: TGTGCCAGCAGCCATAGCAATCAGCATCAGCATTTT.

This clonotype has just one count. The CDR3 DNA follows: TGTGCCAGCAGCGGGAGGACCTACAATGAGCAGTTCTTCTTT. Amino acid sequence: CASSGRTYNEQFFF. This rearrangement joins TRBV9 to TRBJ1-1; D gene ambiguous. The ends were cut back, 3 bases at V and 14 bases at J, with 23 bases in the middle. The CDR3 extends over 14 amino acids. CDR1 is SGDLS, CDR2 YYNGEE, per germline.

Remarks on this clonotype: The DNA is omitted, as the CDR3 cannot be located on it reliably, and the CDR3 follows TCRdb's listing. The rearrangement joins TRBV7-3 to TRBJ2-2; the table's D call, TRBD2, has no DNA check behind it. The length of the CDR3 is 23 amino acids, counting both ends. Germline assignment: CDR1 SGHTA and CDR2 FQGTGA. CDR3 amino acids: CASSLMQVGGANVLTFGAGELFF.

This clonotype was observed many times. The V and J genes are TRBV6-5 and TRBJ1-6; D gene unclear. Germline values: CDR1 MNHEY, CDR2 SVGAGI. The CDR3 totals 14 residues. V was clipped by 2 bases and J by 10 bases, with 12 bases between them. The CDR3 DNA follows: TGTGCCAGCAGTTACGAGAGTTTAGGATCACCCCTCCACTTT. Its protein product is CASSYESLGSPLHF.

The V gene is TRBV5-4, the J gene TRBJ1-1, with 8 bases identical to TRBD1. With V trimmed by 0 bases and J by 5 bases, 3 bases remained unmatched. This CDR3 contains 14 residues. Germline V lookup: CDR1 SGHNT, CDR2 YYREEE (reference sequence). The CDR3: CASSLAGGWTEAFF. The CDR3 region has the DNA TGTGCCAGCAGCTTGGCAGGGGGCTGGACTGAAGCTTTCTTT.